Given below is one T cell receptor beta chain in context. The source of the sample is a study of T cell changes during pregnancy in multiple sclerosis. Clones were sequenced by immunoSEQ multiplex PCR, and TCRdb holds only the in-frame ones, with some missing. The sample lists tens of thousands of clones, roughly 90% occurring once. The CDR3 loop spans 14 amino acids. Trimming took 2 bases from V and 4 from J, leaving 12 bases between them. CDR1 MDHEN and CDR2 SYDVKM come from the germline V gene. The V gene is TRBV28, the J gene TRBJ2-7; a possible D gene is TRBD1 (5 bases). The specimen was peripheral blood, collected in the third trimester of pregnancy. The source is a female donor with multiple sclerosis, enrolled in a pregnancy study. CDR3 sequence reads: CASSLGQGRYEQYF. The CDR3, as DNA: TGTGCCAGCAGTTTAGGGCAGGGCCGTTACGAGCAGTACTTC.